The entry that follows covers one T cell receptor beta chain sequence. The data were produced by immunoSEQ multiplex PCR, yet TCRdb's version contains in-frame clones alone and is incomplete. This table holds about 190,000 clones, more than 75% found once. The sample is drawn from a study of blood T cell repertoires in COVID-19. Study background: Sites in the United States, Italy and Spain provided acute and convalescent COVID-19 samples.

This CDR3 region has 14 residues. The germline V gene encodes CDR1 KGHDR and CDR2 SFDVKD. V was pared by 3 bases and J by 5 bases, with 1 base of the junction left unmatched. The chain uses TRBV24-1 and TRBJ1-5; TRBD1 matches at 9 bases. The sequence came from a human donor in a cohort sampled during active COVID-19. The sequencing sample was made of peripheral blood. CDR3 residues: CATSDRQGDQPQHF. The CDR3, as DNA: TGTGCCACCAGTGATAGACAGGGGGATCAGCCCCAGCATTTT.